A selection of T cell receptor beta chains follows, all from one sample in a study of blood T cell repertoires in COVID-19. Libraries were prepared by immunoSEQ multiplex PCR; TCRdb keeps only in-frame clonotypes and omits some of them. The table lists about 320,000 clones, roughly 90% of them singletons. Sequences were obtained from PBMCs or T cells enriched from blood (not recorded which). These receptors originate from a woman between 18 and 29 years old who had recovered from COVID-19. Each CDR3 is given with its conserved first and last residue. A D gene is named only where the DNA matches it firmly. Size tells how often a clone was seen (once, few, many) or the class of an expanded clone, and some rows leave it out.

D	size	V	J	DNA	CDR3
TRBD2	NA	TRBV5-4	TRBJ2-1	TGTGCCAGCAATCGGCGGGAGGGAGTCACTGAGCAGTTCTTC	CASNRREGVTEQFF
NA	NA	TRBV4-3	TRBJ1-6	TGCGCCAGCAGCCAAGATTGGGCGGGTCCACCCCTCCACTTT	CASSQDWAGPPLHF
NA	NA	TRBV18	TRBJ1-3	TGTGCCAGCTCACCGTTGACCGGGTTCTCTGGAAACACCATATATTTT	CASSPLTGFSGNTIYF
NA	NA	TRBV7-9	TRBJ1-3	TGTGCCAGCAGCTTGACAGGAGATGGAAACACCATATATTTT	CASSLTGDGNTIYF
TRBD2	NA	TRBV4-3	TRBJ2-1	TGCGCCAGCAGCCAAGATCCCTCACTAGCGGACTCCTACAATGAGCAGTTCTTC	CASSQDPSLADSYNEQFF
NA	NA	TRBV6-5	TRBJ2-1	TGTGCCAGCAGCCACACAGGGAAGGGTGAGCAGTTCTTC	CASSHTGKGEQFF
TRBD1	NA	TRBV6-6	TRBJ1-5	TGTGCCAGCAATCCGGACAGGGGGAATCAGCCCCAGCATTTT	CASNPDRGNQPQHF
TRBD1	NA	TRBV5-4	TRBJ1-1	TGTGCCAGCAGCCGGGGACAGGCGGGGAACACTGAAGCTTTCTTT	CASSRGQAGNTEAFF
NA	NA	TRBV10-3	TRBJ1-4	TGTGCCATCAGTGAGGGGGACAATGCTCAAAAACTGTTTTTT	CAISEGDNAQKLFF
NA	NA	TRBV15	TRBJ1-1	TGTGCCACCAGCAGAGAAACAGGCGTTAACACTGAAGCTTTCTTT	CATSRETGVNTEAFF
NA	NA	TRBV12-3/TRBV12-4	TRBJ2-5	TGTGCCAGCAGGTGGGCGGAGGGGACCCAGTACTTC	CASRWAEGTQYF
NA	NA	TRBV5-1	TRBJ2-7	TGCGCCAGCAGTTCGGTAAGCTCCTACGAGCAGTACTTC	CASSSVSSYEQYF
NA	NA	TRBV27	TRBJ1-6	TGTGCCAGCAGTCCCCCCCCAACCTATAATTCACCCCTCCACTTT	CASSPPPTYNSPLHF
NA	NA	TRBV6-5	TRBJ1-2	TGTGCCAGCATTGTCAGGGGATCTAACTATGGCTACACCTTC	CASIVRGSNYGYTF
TRBD2	NA	TRBV27	TRBJ2-3	TGTGCCAGCAGTCCCTACCCGGGGGGAGATACGCAGTATTTT	CASSPYPGGDTQYF
NA	NA	TRBV7-9	TRBJ2-5	TGTGCCATCCTACTACCACTATTCGGGACCCAGTACTTC	CAILLPLFGTQYF
NA	NA	TRBV7-9	TRBJ1-5	TGTGCCAGCAGCCTTAGCCTTAATCAGCCCCAGCATTTT	CASSLSLNQPQHF
NA	NA	TRBV28	TRBJ1-5	TGTGCCAGCAGTTTACCGGGAGGGTTCCATCAGCCCCAGCATTTT	CASSLPGGFHQPQHF
TRBD2	NA	TRBV9	TRBJ2-1	TGTGCCAGCAGCGTTGGCGGGAGGGACAATGAGCAGTTCTTC	CASSVGGRDNEQFF
NA	NA	TRBV20-1	TRBJ1-4	TGCAGTGCTAATGACAGAGGAGGGTATGAAAAACTGTTTTTT	CSANDRGGYEKLFF
NA	once	TRBV2	TRBJ2-1	TGTGCCAGCATGCACAGGGGGGGTTTTCTCAATGAGCAGTTCTTC	CASMHRGGFLNEQFF
NA	NA	TRBV19	TRBJ1-1	TGTGCCAGTAGTTTTCGGACAGAAGCTTTCTTT	CASSFRTEAFF
NA	NA	TRBV4-1	TRBJ2-3	TGCGCCAGCAGCCATACTTTCCCCCTGAGCACAGATACGCAGTATTTT	CASSHTFPLSTDTQYF
TRBD2	few	TRBV9	TRBJ2-1	TGTGCCAGCAGCCCCCATCTAGCGGGAGGGCCTGGGAATGAGCAGTTCTTC	CASSPHLAGGPGNEQFF
NA	NA	TRBV9	TRBJ1-1	TGTGCCAGCAGCCGGGAGGGGAGGGACACTGAAGCTTTCTTT	CASSREGRDTEAFF
NA	NA	TRBV10-3	TRBJ2-5	TGTGCCACGAGCACTTCTTACCCCCAAGAGACCCAGTACTTC	CATSTSYPQETQYF
TRBD1	NA	TRBV15	TRBJ2-7	TGTGCCACCAGCCGGGACAGGTTGTACGAGCAGTACTTC	CATSRDRLYEQYF
NA	NA	TRBV28	TRBJ1-2	TGTGCCAGCAGCGATTCAGGGTATGGCTACACCTTC	CASSDSGYGYTF
NA	NA	TRBV7-8	TRBJ2-1	TGTGCCAGCAGCTTTCAACCAGACAATGAGCAGTTCTTC	CASSFQPDNEQFF
NA	few	TRBV7-2	TRBJ1-2	TGTGCCAGCAGCTTTAGGGACATCGAGGGGGATGGCTACACCTTC	CASSFRDIEGDGYTF